The rows below give T cell receptor beta chains drawn from one sample of a study of molecular identifiers for immune sequencing clone quantification. Via MiXCR, TCRdb re-called the PCR reads, giving one row per CDR3 protein. The sample consists of more than 70,000 distinct CDR3 sequences, around a fifth of them appearing once. Sequences were obtained from naive CD8+ T cells from blood, with Jurkat cell RNA spiked in. Source of these receptors: a human donor in good health. Some libraries in this study had Jurkat cell RNA spiked in. Both conserved end residues are part of each CDR3. The order of the fields is D gene, V gene, J gene, CDR3 length, clone size, CDR3 DNA, CDR3 protein. A D gene is named only where the DNA matches it firmly. Rows may omit the clone size; those that give it use once, few, many or a size class.

TRBD1	TRBV19	TRBJ2-7	14	many	TGTGCCAGTAGTCCGGGACAGGGGGACTACGAGCAGTACTTC	CASSPGQGDYEQYF
.	TRBV4-1	TRBJ1-1	12	many	TGCGCCAGCAGCCAAGATTTCGCTGAAGCTTTCTTT	CASSQDFAEAFF
.	TRBV7-9	TRBJ1-6	15	many	TGTGCCAGCAGCCCCGTACAGGATTGGGATTCACCCCTCCACTTT	CASSPVQDWDSPLHF
.	TRBV12-3/TRBV12-4	TRBJ2-3	14	.	TGTGCCAGCAGTTTTCTGCCGGGCGGGGATACGCAGTATTTT	CASSFLPGGDTQYF
.	TRBV19	TRBJ2-2	14	many	TGTGCCAGTGGAACAGGGACGAACACCGGGGAGCTGTTTTTT	CASGTGTNTGELFF
TRBD1	TRBV18	TRBJ2-7	15	.	TGTGCCAGCCAATCATTCCGGGACAGCTCCTACGAGCAGTACTTC	CASQSFRDSSYEQYF
TRBD1	TRBV7-2	TRBJ2-1	15	many	TGTGCCAGCAGCCCCCAGGGGGCTTCCTACAATGAGCAGTTCTTC	CASSPQGASYNEQFF
.	TRBV4-3	TRBJ2-7	15	many	TGCGCCAGCAGCCAAGGGAGGGCAGGGGCCTACGAGCAGTACTTC	CASSQGRAGAYEQYF
TRBD2	TRBV7-3	TRBJ2-1	15	.	TGTGCCAGCAGCCCCAGCGGGAGTGGTTACAATGAGCAGTTCTTC	CASSPSGSGYNEQFF
.	TRBV19	TRBJ1-2	15	many	TGTGCCAGTAGTGAAACAGCCACCGCTAACTATGGCTACACCTTC	CASSETATANYGYTF
.	TRBV28	TRBJ2-6	13	many	TGTGCCAGCATGAGATCTGGGGCCAACGTCCTGACTTTC	CASMRSGANVLTF
TRBD1	TRBV19	TRBJ1-1	16	.	TGTGCCAGTACCCTAGGACAGGGGGCTTTGGTCACTGAAGCTTTCTTT	CASTLGQGALVTEAFF
TRBD2	TRBV5-8	TRBJ2-1	15	many	TGTGCCAACTATCTAGCGGACTTCTCCTACAATGAGCAGTTCTTC	CANYLADFSYNEQFF
TRBD2	TRBV4-3	TRBJ2-7	14	many	TGCGCCAGCAGCCAAGGCGGGAGCTCCTACGAGCAGTACTTC	CASSQGGSSYEQYF
TRBD2	TRBV2	TRBJ2-1	18	few	TGTGCCATAAAACTACAGCCCCTAGCGGGAGGTTTGAACAATGAGCAGTTCTTC	CAIKLQPLAGGLNNEQFF
.	TRBV10-2	TRBJ1-2	14	many	TGCGCCAGCAGTGAGTCGGGGGCTAACTATGGCTACACCTTC	CASSESGANYGYTF
.	TRBV7-9	TRBJ2-7	15	many	TGTGCCAGCAGCTCCTCCGGGACACCGACTTACGAGCAGTACTTC	CASSSSGTPTYEQYF
TRBD2	TRBV7-2	TRBJ2-7	14	many	TGTGCCAGCAGCCCCGCCGGGGGGGCCTACGAGCAGTACTTC	CASSPAGGAYEQYF
.	TRBV15	TRBJ2-7	17	.	TGTGCCACCAGCAGAGATAAGTGGGGACAGCGGGGATCCGAGCAGTACTTC	CATSRDKWGQRGSEQYF
.	TRBV5-1	TRBJ2-5	16	many	TGCGCCAGCAGCCCGGAGGGCAGCCTTTCTCTTGAGACCCAGTACTTC	CASSPEGSLSLETQYF
TRBD2	TRBV6-2/TRBV6-3	TRBJ2-7	16	once	TGTGCCAGCAGTTACTCTGACAGCGGGAGCACCTACGAGCAGTACTTC	CASSYSDSGSTYEQYF
TRBD2	TRBV6-2/TRBV6-3	TRBJ2-3	17	few	TGTGCCAGCAGTTACTCGCCTAGCGGGAGTGGAGGAGATACGCAGTATTTT	CASSYSPSGSGGDTQYF
.	TRBV19	TRBJ2-6	14	many	TGTGCCAGTAGTAGATCAACAGGGGCCAACGTCCTGACTTTC	CASSRSTGANVLTF
TRBD1	TRBV29-1	TRBJ1-2	15	many	TGCAGCGCAAGAGTAGAGGACAGGGAAGCTGGTGGCTACACCTTC	CSARVEDREAGGYTF
.	TRBV3-1	TRBJ1-5	17	few	TGTGCCAGCAGTTCCGGGCAGGGCTACCCTAGCAATCAGCCCCAGCATTTT	CASSSGQGYPSNQPQHF
.	TRBV4-1	TRBJ1-5	14	many	TGCGCCAGCAGCCAGGGCAATTGGGTGCAGCCCCAGCATTTT	CASSQGNWVQPQHF
.	TRBV11-2	TRBJ2-2	16	.	TGTGCCAGCGGCGTCGGCCGCGGGGAGAACACCGGGGAGCTGTTTTTT	CASGVGRGENTGELFF
TRBD1	TRBV9	TRBJ1-2	14	.	TGTGCCAGCAGCCTAACAGGGGACTACTATGGCTACACCTTC	CASSLTGDYYGYTF
.	TRBV7-9	TRBJ2-2	13	few	TGTGCCAGCCAAATTATGAACACCGGGGAGCTGTTTTTT	CASQIMNTGELFF
.	TRBV10-2	TRBJ2-3	13	many	TGCGCCAGCAAAGGTTACAGCACAGATACGCAGTATTTT	CASKGYSTDTQYF
.	TRBV5-5	TRBJ2-7	13	many	TGTGCCAGCAGCTTGGTTTCAGGGTACGAGCAGTACTTC	CASSLVSGYEQYF
.	TRBV7-2	TRBJ2-7	14	.	TGTGCCAGCAGCTCCCTGGCAGGGGATAACGAGCAGTACTTC	CASSSLAGDNEQYF
.	TRBV14	TRBJ2-5	14	many	TGTGCCAGCAGCCGCGGGGTACGAGACGAGGACCAGTACTTC	CASSRGVRDEDQYF
.	TRBV6-2/TRBV6-3	TRBJ2-5	14	many	TGTGCCAGCTCCGAGGTGGCTGACCAAGAGACCCAGTACTTC	CASSEVADQETQYF
.	TRBV20-1	TRBJ2-7	13	many	TGCAGTGCACCCAATGGGGTCCGCTACGAGCAGTACTTC	CSAPNGVRYEQYF
.	TRBV28	TRBJ2-7	15	few	TGTGCTAGCAGTTTATCCTGGGGGGGCCGGGGCGAACAGTACTTC	CASSLSWGGRGEQYF
.	TRBV27	TRBJ1-2	17	.	TGTGCCAGCAGTTTAGGTGGAGGTAGAGGGTTTGACTATGGCTACACCTTC	CASSLGGGRGFDYGYTF
.	TRBV6-6	TRBJ2-7	16	many	TGTGCCAGCAGTTACCCCGATGAAACCTATGCCTACGAGCAGTACTTC	CASSYPDETYAYEQYF
TRBD1	TRBV15	TRBJ2-3	16	many	TGTGCCACCAGCAACGCGATATCGGACAGGGGCGATACGCAGTATTTT	CATSNAISDRGDTQYF
TRBD1	TRBV20-1	TRBJ2-7	14	.	TGCAGTGCTAGACCCCGGGACAGGGAATACGAGCAGTACTTC	CSARPRDREYEQYF
TRBD2	TRBV12-3/TRBV12-4	TRBJ2-7	15	.	TGTGCCAGCAGTTTATCGACTAGCGGGTACTACGAGCAGTACTTC	CASSLSTSGYYEQYF
.	TRBV9	TRBJ2-2	12	many	TGTGCCAGCAGCGTATTGAGCGGGGAGCTGTTTTTT	CASSVLSGELFF
.	TRBV24-1	TRBJ1-1	13	many	TGTGCCACCAGTGACGGACAGAACACTGAAGCTTTCTTT	CATSDGQNTEAFF
TRBD1	TRBV4-3	TRBJ2-7	15	many	TGCGCCAGCAGCCAAGATCGGACAGGGGGCTACGAGCAGTACTTC	CASSQDRTGGYEQYF
.	TRBV4-3	TRBJ2-3	15	many	TGCGCCAGCAGCCAACTATCGCGAAGCACAGATACGCAGTATTTT	CASSQLSRSTDTQYF
TRBD2	TRBV29-1	TRBJ2-2	14	.	TGCAGCGTTGCAGCGGGAGTATTCACCGGGGAGCTGTTTTTT	CSVAAGVFTGELFF
.	TRBV27	TRBJ1-1	12	many	TGTGCCAGCTCAGACGGGGGCACTGAAGCTTTCTTT	CASSDGGTEAFF
TRBD2	TRBV28	TRBJ2-3	15	many	TGTGCCAGCAGTGCCCGGGACTTGGGGGGGGATACGCAGTATTTT	CASSARDLGGDTQYF
TRBD2	TRBV27	TRBJ2-7	15	many	TGTGCCAGCAGTCTCGGGACTAGCTATCGGTACGAGCAGTACTTC	CASSLGTSYRYEQYF
.	TRBV12-5	TRBJ2-2	16	many	TGTGCTAGTGGTTTCCTGGCCGGGACATTAGCCGGGGAGCTGTTTTTT	CASGFLAGTLAGELFF
TRBD2	TRBV28	TRBJ2-7	13	few	TGTGCCAGCAGCGGGACTAGCGGCTACGAGCAGTACTTC	CASSGTSGYEQYF
.	TRBV19	TRBJ2-3	15	few	TGTGCCAGTAGCACCGTGGGGGGAAGTACAGATACGCAGTATTTT	CASSTVGGSTDTQYF
TRBD1	TRBV27	TRBJ2-5	14	many	TGTGCCAGCAGCCTAGACAGGGGTCGAGAGACCCAGTACTTC	CASSLDRGRETQYF
.	TRBV20-1	TRBJ2-1	15	few	TGCAGTGCTAGGACCGGAACTAGCTCCTACAATGAGCAGTTCTTC	CSARTGTSSYNEQFF